Following are 4 T cell receptor beta chains from one sample sequenced in a study of blood T cell repertoires in COVID-19. Sequencing was performed with immunoSEQ multiplex PCR; in TCRdb, only in-frame clones are kept and a portion is missing. The sample lists about 200,000 clones, around 82% occurring once. The sample taken for sequencing was peripheral blood. Every receptor here comes from a woman aged 50 to 65 with acute or convalescent COVID-19.

J is TRBJ2-1 and V is TRBV2; D ambiguous. Germline V gene lookup returns CDR1 SNHLY and CDR2 FYNNEI. The CDR3 is 11 amino acids. Trimming stripped 5 bases from V and 6 bases from J, with 5 bases between. CDR3 sequence: CASSLLNEQFF. CDR3 sequence (DNA): TGTGCCAGCAGTTTACTCAATGAGCAGTTCTTC.

The chain couples TRBV27 to TRBJ2-3, with TRBD1 matching over 8 bases. The V and J ends lost 5 bases and 2 bases, in that order; junction bases with no gene match: 12. The CDR3 is made up of 17 amino acids. Germline values: CDR1 MNHEY, CDR2 SMNVEV (reference sequence). The CDR3 is CASSPRPGQGITDTQYF. The CDR3 DNA reads TGTGCCAGCAGTCCCAGACCAGGACAGGGAATCACAGATACGCAGTATTTT.

The chain employs TRBV18 and TRBJ1-1; 8 nucleotides line up with TRBD1. V trimming: 6 bases; J trimming: 1 base; junction bases outside the gene matches: 7. CDR1 is KGHSH and CDR2 is LQKENI in the germline V gene. This CDR3 spans 15 amino acids. CDR3 DNA: TGTGCCAGCTCTCCGACAGGGGCCTCGAACACTGAAGCTTTCTTT. Protein product: CASSPTGASNTEAFF.

The chain has TRBV20-1 and TRBJ2-5, with 7 bases aligning to TRBD2. Per germline, CDR1 DFQATT and CDR2 SNEGSKA (reference sequence). Germline trimming cut 3 bases from V and 5 bases from J; bases unmatched to any gene: 9. The CDR3 has 14 residues. The DNA for the CDR3 is TGCAGTGCTAGTGTAGTGCGGGAGTTGGAGACCCAGTACTTC. Protein sequence: CSASVVRELETQYF.